This T cell receptor beta chain was documented in a study of cytomegalovirus exposure and HLA in healthy donors. Of note for this clone: What it binds is not known.

The CDR3 totals 14 residues. Whole-study findings and limits: Among CMV-associated TCR beta chains, most appeared HLA-restricted in a later analysis.

Both 60 Vbeta primers and 13 Jbeta primers went into the PCR. Sequencing was performed with immunoSEQ multiplex PCR; in TCRdb, only in-frame clones are kept and a portion is missing. The profile shows roughly 110,000 clones, about 70% of them singletons. V usage is TRBV1 and J usage is TRBJ2-1; the D segment call TRBD2 is taken from the table without a DNA check. TRBV1 is described as a pseudogene. The sequencing sample was made of PBMCs. The clonotype was recovered from a boy aged 10-17 years in good health and CMV-seronegative. CDR3 in DNA: TGCACCAGCAGCCATAGCGGGGGGGCCAATGAGCAGTTCTTC. Amino acids: CTSSHSGGANEQFF.